A single sample gave rise to the 29 T cell receptor beta chains below, sequenced in a study of T cell responses to AZD1222 COVID-19 vaccine (dated by TCRdb to about 2021). The time point label of this sample denotes: baseline before first vaccination. The library was produced with the immunoSEQ multiplex PCR assay. What TCRdb holds here is the immuneACCESS table cut down to in-frame rearrangements. Part of the clones is not present; checked against another copy, under half of the missing clones reflect an unresolved V gene, and the others are unexplained. Recorded for this sample are some 94,000 clones; 90% to 95% of them occurred a single time. The top ten hold 9.5% to 15% of the sample. This specimen consisted of peripheral blood, obtained on day 0 of AZD1222 vaccination. These receptors all come from an adult in good health.

The rearrangement links TRBV10-3 to TRBJ1-2, with D unresolved. V was shortened by 10 bases and J by 3 bases, with 21 bases between the two germline ends. The CDR3 has 15 amino acids. CDR1 is ENHRY, CDR2 SYGVKD, per germline. CDR3 amino acids: CATTSRAENDYGYTF. The CDR3 DNA reads as TGTGCCACCACATCACGGGCAGAAAACGACTATGGCTACACCTTC.

The chain couples TRBV7-2 to TRBJ2-5, with TRBD2 identical over 7 bases. CDR1 and CDR2 from the germline V gene are SGHTA and FQGNSA. CDR3 length: 14 residues. The junction had 3 bases not matched to a gene; V was cut back by 1 base and J by 4 bases. The CDR3 DNA is TGTGCCAGCAGCTTAGATGGGGGGGGAGAGACCCAGTACTTC. It is translated as CASSLDGGGETQYF.

The chain is built from TRBV29-1 and TRBJ2-7, with 10 bases fitting TRBD2. Germline V gene sequence: CDR1 SQVTM, CDR2 ANQGSEA. Unmatched junction bases numbered 16, after V lost 5 bases and J lost 6 bases. The length of the CDR3 is 16 residues. CDR3 DNA sequence: TGCAGCGTTTCCCTCCAGGGTCTAGCGGGAGCAGGCGAGCAGTACTTC. Its translation: CSVSLQGLAGAGEQYF.

The chain links TRBV6-5 to TRBJ2-1, with TRBD1 matching 7 bases. The CDR3 is made up of 14 amino acids. Trimming at V came to 5 bases and at J to 3 bases, leaving 4 bases not matched to a gene. Germline V gene lookup returns CDR1 MNHEY and CDR2 SVGAGI. CDR3 residues: CASSPGQYYNEQFF. The CDR3 bases are TGTGCCAGCAGTCCGGGACAGTACTACAATGAGCAGTTCTTC.

The chain joins TRBV27 to TRBJ1-1, with TRBD1 matching 10 bases. CDR3 length: 13 amino acids. Trimming at V came to 5 bases and at J to 10 bases, leaving 7 bases not matched to a gene. Germline V gene sequence: CDR1 MNHEY, CDR2 SMNVEV (reference sequence). CDR3 loop: CASSRTGGPGAFF. CDR3 sequence (DNA): TGTGCCAGCAGTCGGACAGGGGGGCCGGGAGCTTTCTTT.

This clone has only a few counts. This rearrangement joins TRBV10-3 to TRBJ2-7; no reliable D call. V was cut by 11 bases and J by 3 bases, with 11 bases left in between. The CDR3 contains 11 residues. Germline V gene sequence: CDR1 ENHRY, CDR2 SYGVKD. CDR3 DNA: TGTGCCTTCTCCGGTTTCTACGAGCAGTACTTC. Encoded protein: CAFSGFYEQYF.

This chain links TRBV7-9 with TRBJ1-5; TRBD1 aligns across 10 bases. CDR3 size: 18 residues. In germline, CDR1 is SEHNR, CDR2 FQNEAQ (reference sequence). Trimming at V came to 1 base and at J to 0 bases, leaving 6 bases not matched to a gene. The CDR3 spells CASSLGSGTGVSNQPQHF. In DNA form, the CDR3 reads TGTGCCAGCAGCTTAGGATCCGGGACAGGGGTTAGCAATCAGCCCCAGCATTTT.

The genes are TRBV5-5 and TRBJ1-6, with TRBD1 matching 7 bases. The CDR3 has 16 amino acids. With 0 bases clipped from V and 6 bases from J, the junction kept 6 bases outside the gene matches. Germline-derived CDR1 and CDR2 are SGHKS and YYEKEE (reference sequence). The CDR3 loop reads CASSLAKGQTNSPLHF. DNA for the CDR3: TGTGCCAGCAGCTTGGCCAAGGGACAGACTAATTCACCCCTCCACTTT.

This clone has just a few counts. Here the CDR3 reads CASSVTGGKALHF. The CDR3 DNA follows: TGTGCCAGCAGTGTGACAGGGGGCAAGGCCCTCCACTTT. The chain has TRBV28 and TRBJ1-6; 10 positions match TRBD1. The CDR3 loop spans 13 amino acids. CDR1 and CDR2 (germline): MDHEN, SYDVKM. The J segment lost 14 bases and the V segment lost 5 bases, leaving 6 bases of the junction unmatched. The variable domain in full, completed from reference TRBV28 and TRBJ1-6, reads DVKVTQSSRYLVKRTGEKVFLECVQDMDHENMFWYRQDPGLGLRLIYFSYDVKMKEKGDIPEGYSVSREKKERFSLILESASTNQTSMYLCASSVTGGKALHFGNGTRLTVT.

The CDR3 region is CASSPRTGNEGGYGYTF. The CDR3 coding sequence is TGTGCCAGCAGTCCTCGGACAGGGAACGAGGGGGGCTATGGCTACACCTTC. J is TRBJ1-2 and V is TRBV6-6, with TRBD1 matching over 8 bases. CDR1 is MNHNY, CDR2 SVGAGI, per germline (reference sequence). V lost 5 bases and J lost 4; bases outside the gene matches: 15. This CDR3 region has 17 residues.

This clone came up once. The chain uses TRBV9 and TRBJ1-1; a weak D match, TRBD1 (6 bases). Germline CDR1 and CDR2: SGDLS and YYNGEE. V dropped 0 bases and J dropped 6 bases, with 21 bases sitting between them. The CDR3 runs to 17 residues. CDR3 nucleotides: TGTGCCAGCAGCGTAGTAGGGGCGGGGGCTCAATCTGCTGAAGCTTTCTTT. Protein product: CASSVVGAGAQSAEAFF.

V gene TRBV4-1 combines with J gene TRBJ2-7, with unresolved D. The germline CDR1 and CDR2 sequences are MGHRA and YSYEKL. The CDR3 totals 16 residues. V dropped 1 base and J dropped 0 bases, with 13 bases sitting between them. The CDR3 here is CASSQGPTLSSYEQYF. CDR3 nucleotide sequence: TGCGCCAGCAGCCAAGGCCCAACCCTGAGCTCCTACGAGCAGTACTTC.

V gene TRBV7-9 combines with J gene TRBJ2-3, with D perhaps matching TRBD1 or TRBD2 (5 bases each). The germline V gene has CDR1 SEHNR and CDR2 FQNEAQ (reference sequence). The CDR3 length is 14 residues. With 5 bases removed from V and 6 bases from J, the gap between germline ends came to 15 bases. CDR3 sequence reads: CASSPGTAVDTQYF. The CDR3 coding sequence is TGTGCCAGCAGCCCGGGGACCGCGGTTGATACGCAGTATTTT. The full variable domain, its missing parts supplied by reference TRBV7-9 and TRBJ2-3, is DTGVSQNPRHKITKRGQNVTFRCDPISEHNRLYWYRQTLGQGPEFLTYFQNEAQLEKSRLLSDRFSAERPKGSFSTLEIQRTEQGDSAMYLCASSPGTAVDTQYFGPGTRLTVL.

The chain joins TRBV3-1 (or the pseudogene TRBV3-2) to TRBJ1-1; 7 bases align to TRBD1. The trim removed 6 bases at V and 1 base at J, leaving 5 bases unmatched. The length of the CDR3 is 14 residues. Germline CDR1 LGHDT, CDR2 YNNKEL (reference sequence). DNA for the CDR3: TGTGCCAGCAGGGGGGACAGACGGAACACTGAAGCTTTCTTT. Translated, it gives CASRGDRRNTEAFF.

The V call is TRBV12-3 or TRBV12-4, the J call TRBJ2-7; D perhaps matches TRBD1 (6 bases). V lost 4 bases and J lost 1, with 8 bases in between. The CDR3 spans 13 residues. The CDR3 coding sequence is TGTGCCAGCAGTTCACAGGGATCCTACGAGCAGTACTTC. This encodes CASSSQGSYEQYF.

This chain joins TRBV20-1 and TRBJ2-7; no clear D. The CDR3 runs to 12 residues. V shed 3 bases and J shed 6 bases, with 12 bases lying between them. Germline lookup yields CDR1 DFQATT and CDR2 SNEGSKA (reference sequence). The CDR3 bases are TGCAGTGCTAGTAAGTCCTTAGGCGAGCAGTACTTC. It encodes CSASKSLGEQYF.

The CDR3 loop reads CASSLKRTSGSTDTQYF. The CDR3 bases are TGTGCCAGCAGCCTAAAGCGGACTAGCGGCAGCACAGATACGCAGTATTTT. The chain joins TRBV7-3 to TRBJ2-3, with 10 bases aligning to TRBD2. J lost 0 bases, V lost 5 bases, and 8 bases had no gene match. Germline CDR1 and CDR2: SGHTA and FQGTGA. The CDR3 extends over 17 amino acids.

V is TRBV5-1 and J is TRBJ2-2; TRBD1 is a possible D gene (6 bases). Germline loops: CDR1 SGHRS, CDR2 YFSETQ. The ends were cut back, 4 bases at V and 0 bases at J, with 13 bases in the middle. The CDR3 is made up of 16 amino acids. The CDR3 region is CASSPRQAANTGELFF. CDR3 sequence (DNA): TGCGCCAGCAGCCCAAGACAGGCCGCGAACACCGGGGAGCTGTTTTTT.

V gene TRBV21-1 combines with J gene TRBJ2-3. TRBV21-1 is designated a pseudogene. CDR3 length equals 15 residues. For the CDR3, the DNA is TGTGCCAGCAGCAGAGCGGGGTGGGGGACAGATACGCAGTATTTT. Translation: CASSRAGWGTDTQYF.

This chain links TRBV30 with TRBJ1-2; weak D call: TRBD1 (5 bases). CDR3 size: 13 residues. Germline CDR1 is GTSNPN and CDR2 is SVGIG (reference sequence). Trimming cost V 0 bases and J 8 bases, with 13 bases left between them. Written as DNA, the CDR3 is TGTGCCTGGAGTGTACAGGCAGGCTGGGGCTACACCTTC. Translated, it gives CAWSVQAGWGYTF.

The V gene is TRBV7-2, the J gene TRBJ1-4, with TRBD1 identical over 7 bases. V was pared by 4 bases and J by 5 bases, with 7 bases of the junction left unmatched. The germline gives CDR1 SGHTA, CDR2 FQGNSA. This CDR3 contains 15 residues. CDR3 DNA sequence: TGTGCCAGCAGCTCGTCACAGGGGAGGAATGAAAAACTGTTTTTT. Its translation: CASSSSQGRNEKLFF. Together with reference TRBV7-2 and TRBJ1-4, the CDR3 gives the full variable domain: GAGVSQSPSNKVTEKGKDVELRCDPISGHTALYWYRQSLGQGLEFLIYFQGNSAPDKSGLPSDRFSAERTGGSVSTLTIQRTQQEDSAVYLCASSSSQGRNEKLFFGSGTQLSVL.

The chain couples TRBV15 to TRBJ2-1; 11 bases align to TRBD1. The trim removed 3 bases at V and 6 bases at J, leaving 7 bases unmatched. The CDR3 has 16 residues. Germline CDR1 reads LNHNV; CDR2 reads YYDKDF (reference sequence). The CDR3 DNA reads TGTGCCACCAGCAGGGGTCCGGACAGGGGGCTCAATGAGCAGTTCTTC. This encodes CATSRGPDRGLNEQFF.

In its sample, this clone was seen a few times. The V call is TRBV5-6, the J call TRBJ1-4; no firm D call. V was shortened by 3 bases and J by 7 bases, with 13 bases between the two germline ends. The CDR3 is 14 residues long. Per the germline V gene, CDR1 is SGHDT and CDR2 is YYEEEE. CDR3 loop: CASSSATEGEKLFF. CDR3 bases: TGTGCCAGCAGCTCAGCAACGGAGGGTGAAAAACTGTTTTTT.

This chain links TRBV10-2 with TRBJ1-2; D possibly corresponds to TRBD1 (5 bases). V was clipped by 3 bases and J by 8 bases, with 13 bases between them. In germline, CDR1 is WSHSY, CDR2 SAAADI. This CDR3 is 13 amino acids long. CDR3 nucleotide sequence: TGCGCCAGCAGTGAAGGGGCTCCCGGCGGCTACACCTTC. Its translation is CASSEGAPGGYTF.

Here the CDR3 DNA reads TGTGCCAGCAGCTTGGGGGGCATGAACACTGAAGCTTTCTTT. As protein: CASSLGGMNTEAFF. The chain employs TRBV5-8 and TRBJ1-1; D is possibly TRBD1 (5 bases). CDR1 is SGHTS, CDR2 YDEGEE, per germline. Trimming took off 0 bases at V and 0 bases at J, with 6 bases between the two ends. The CDR3 runs to 14 residues.

The gene calls are TRBV19 and TRBJ2-5, with D possibly being TRBD1 (5 bases). The ends were cut back, 6 bases at V and 4 bases at J, with 12 bases in the middle. The germline V gene has CDR1 LNHDA and CDR2 SQIVND (reference sequence). The CDR3 is 13 amino acids. CDR3 coding DNA: TGTGCCAGTAGGAGGACACGGTCAGAGACCCAGTACTTC. As protein: CASRRTRSETQYF. The full variable domain, in which reference TRBV19 and TRBJ2-5 provide the parts outside the CDR3, is DGGITQSPKYLFRKEGQNVTLSCEQNLNHDAMYWYRQDPGQGLRLIYYSQIVNDFQKGDIAEGYSVSREKKESFPLTVTSAQKNPTAFYLCASRRTRSETQYFGPGTRLLVL.

This clone was counted only a few times. The rearrangement links TRBV29-1 to TRBJ1-2, with D perhaps matching TRBD1 (5 bases). V was shortened by 4 bases and J by 5 bases, with 14 bases between the two germline ends. The CDR3 totals 13 residues. The V gene's germline CDR1 is SQVTM and CDR2 ANQGSEA. CDR3 region: CSVGQSSGYGYTF. For the CDR3, the DNA is TGCAGCGTTGGACAGTCATCGGGGTATGGCTACACCTTC.

The chain combines TRBV5-5 with TRBJ2-5, with D uncertain. Germline values: CDR1 SGHKS, CDR2 YYEKEE (reference sequence). Deletions cut 2 bases from V and 4 bases from J, with 3 bases between. This CDR3 has 11 amino acids. CDR3 in amino acids: CASSFTETQYF. In nucleotides, the CDR3 is TGTGCCAGCAGCTTTACAGAGACCCAGTACTTC.

This clone is a singleton in its sample. The CDR3 here is CASTDGGSATNEKLFF. The CDR3 DNA sequence: TGTGCCAGCACTGACGGGGGGAGTGCAACTAATGAAAAACTGTTTTTT. The V call is TRBV6-1, the J call TRBJ1-4; perhaps TRBD1 as D (5 bases). With 7 bases removed from V and 0 bases from J, the gap between germline ends came to 15 bases. CDR3 length equals 16 residues. Germline CDR1 and CDR2: MNHNS and SASEGT.